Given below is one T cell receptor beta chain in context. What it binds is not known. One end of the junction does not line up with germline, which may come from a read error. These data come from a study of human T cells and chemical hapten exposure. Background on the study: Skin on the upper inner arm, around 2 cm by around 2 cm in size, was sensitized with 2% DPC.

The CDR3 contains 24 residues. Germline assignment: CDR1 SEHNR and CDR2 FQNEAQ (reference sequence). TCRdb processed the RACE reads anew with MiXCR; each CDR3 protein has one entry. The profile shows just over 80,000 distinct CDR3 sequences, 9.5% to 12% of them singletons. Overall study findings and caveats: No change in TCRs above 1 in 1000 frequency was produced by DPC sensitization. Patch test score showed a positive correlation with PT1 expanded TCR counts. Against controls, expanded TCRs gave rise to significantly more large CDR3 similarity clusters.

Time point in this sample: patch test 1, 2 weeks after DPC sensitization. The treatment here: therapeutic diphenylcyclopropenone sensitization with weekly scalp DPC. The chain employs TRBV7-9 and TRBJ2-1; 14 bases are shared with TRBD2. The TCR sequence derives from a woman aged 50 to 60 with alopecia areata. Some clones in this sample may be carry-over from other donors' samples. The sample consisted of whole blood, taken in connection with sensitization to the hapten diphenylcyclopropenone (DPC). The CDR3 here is CVSSLYFRTSGRISSIRTYNEQFF. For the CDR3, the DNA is TGTGTCAGCAGCTTATACTTTCGGACTAGCGGGAGGATTTCGTCGATTAGAACCTACAATGAGCAGTTCTTC.